This entry is about one T cell receptor (beta chain). The antigen remains undetermined. At one boundary the junction diverges from the germline segment, which might be a read error. The source of the sample is a study of T cells in Graves' hyperthyroidism and ophthalmopathy. Overall study findings and caveats: A 13 V-J model separated ophthalmopathy from stable hyperthyroidism. Most clonotypes that expanded in the thyroid above 0.001 also showed up in blood.

Template material for amplifying TCR beta CDR3 regions consisted of RNA transcripts. HTBI primers were employed in a first-round RT-PCR of the TCR CDR3. TCRdb ran MiXCR on the multiplex PCR reads and lists one entry per CDR3 protein. The sample includes about 570,000 distinct CDR3 sequences, about half of them seen just once. Germline values: CDR1 LGHNT, CDR2 FRNRAP. This CDR3 contains 14 residues. Reasons for excluding patients were uncontrolled infection, other autoimmune disease, pregnancy or lactation. For the diagnoses, clinical symptoms, serum thyroxine and TRAb, thyroid ultrasound and orbital computed tomography were used.

This TCR was sampled from an adult woman with Graves' disease, either hyperthyroidism or ophthalmopathy (not recorded which). The chain combines TRBV12-5 with TRBJ1-1; D is perhaps TRBD1 (6 bases). Sequencing input: peripheral blood or thyroid tissue (not recorded which). The CDR3 here is CASGLGGRNTEALF. The CDR3 nucleotides read TGTGCTAGTGGACTGGGGGGGCGAAACACTGAAGCTCTCTTT. Combining the CDR3 with reference TRBV12-5 and TRBJ1-1 gives the whole variable domain DARVTQTPRHKVTEMGQEVTMRCQPILGHNTVFWYRQTMMQGLELLAYFRNRAPLDDSGMPKDRFSAEMPDATLATLKIQPSEPRDSAVYFCASGLGGRNTEALFGQGTRLTVV.